These 8 T cell receptor beta chains share one sample of origin, sequenced in a study of OX40 agonist ivuxolimab in advanced cancers. This table comes from immunoSEQ multiplex PCR, and its TCRdb copy is limited to in-frame clones, with some not included. The sample has tens of thousands of clones; 82% are singletons. The sample in question was CD4+ or CD8+ T cells sorted from blood, obtained in a trial of the OX40 agonist ivuxolimab. All receptors derive from an adult with an advanced solid tumor such as melanoma, head and neck, liver or kidney cancer.

The V call is TRBV9, the J call TRBJ1-4, with 8 bases identical to TRBD1. Germline values: CDR1 SGDLS, CDR2 YYNGEE. The trim removed 2 bases at V and 8 bases at J, leaving 8 bases unmatched. The CDR3 is made up of 15 amino acids. The CDR3 sequence: CASSVGQGQEEKLFF. The CDR3 region has the DNA TGTGCCAGCAGCGTCGGACAGGGTCAGGAGGAAAAACTGTTTTTT.

This chain links TRBV4-1 with TRBJ1-1; the D is unclear. There are 13 residues in the CDR3. CDR1 is MGHRA, CDR2 YSYEKL, per germline. The V gene lost 3 bases and the J gene lost 0 bases, with 5 bases spanning the gap. DNA of the CDR3: TGCGCCAGCAGCCAGATCATGAACACTGAAGCTTTCTTT. Protein: CASSQIMNTEAFF.

J is TRBJ2-7 and V is TRBV10-1; 10 bases match TRBD1. V lost 8 bases and J lost 4; bases outside the gene matches: 11. Germline V lookup: CDR1 WNHNN, CDR2 SYGVQD (reference sequence). The CDR3 is made up of 15 amino acids. CDR3 loop: CASLGPGTGAYEQYF. As DNA, the CDR3 is TGCGCCAGCCTGGGCCCTGGGACAGGGGCGTACGAGCAGTACTTC.

The chain joins TRBV5-4 to TRBJ1-4, with 9 bases identical to TRBD1. The V gene end was trimmed by 4 bases and the J gene end by 6 bases; junction bases not matched to a gene: 4. The CDR3 totals 14 residues. Germline V gene sequence: CDR1 SGHNT, CDR2 YYREEE (reference sequence). The CDR3: CASSRQGVDEKLFF. CDR3 DNA: TGTGCCAGCAGCAGACAGGGGGTTGATGAAAAACTGTTTTTT.

The genes are TRBV5-1 and TRBJ2-7; D gene ambiguous. Germline V gives CDR1 SGHRS, CDR2 YFSETQ. Trimming left V 4 bases short and J 7 bases short, with 21 bases between. The CDR3 contains 15 residues. The CDR3 DNA reads as TGCGCCAGCAGCCTCCTCTTGGCGGCTAGTGAGGAGCAGTACTTC. This encodes CASSLLLAASEEQYF.

The chain carries TRBV6-6 and TRBJ1-4, with D unresolved. Germline V lookup: CDR1 MNHNY, CDR2 SVGAGI (reference sequence). This CDR3 comprises 14 residues. V lost 2 bases, J lost 8 bases, and 12 bases lay in between. DNA of the CDR3: TGTGCCAGCAGTTACAGGGTTACCTCGGAAAAACTGTTTTTT. Its translation: CASSYRVTSEKLFF.

CDR3 sequence reads: CASSSSTSGKETQYF. The CDR3 DNA reads as TGTGCCAGCAGCTCCTCGACTAGCGGGAAAGAGACCCAGTACTTC. The gene calls are TRBV7-9 and TRBJ2-5, with 11 bases fitting TRBD2. The V gene end was trimmed by 4 bases and the J gene end by 3 bases; junction bases not matched to a gene: 4. This CDR3 comprises 15 residues. Germline CDR1 and CDR2: SEHNR and FQNEAQ (reference sequence).

The V and J genes are TRBV5-4 and TRBJ1-4; TRBD1 matches at 7 bases. Trimming removed 4 bases from V and 1 base from J; junction bases left unmatched: 4. The germline V gene has CDR1 SGHNT and CDR2 YYREEE (reference sequence). The CDR3 contains 15 residues. Here the CDR3 reads CASSTRQGTNEKLFF. CDR3 DNA: TGTGCCAGCAGCACCCGACAGGGAACTAATGAAAAACTGTTTTTT. Full variable domain (missing parts from reference TRBV5-4 and TRBJ1-4): ETGVTQSPTHLIKTRGQQVTLRCSSQSGHNTVSWYQQALGQGPQFIFQYYREEENGRGNFPPRFSGLQFPNYSSELNVNALELDDSALYLCASSTRQGTNEKLFFGSGTQLSVL.